The T cell receptor (beta chain) described here comes from a study of regulatory T cells in long-lasting Graves disease. CDR3 regions were amplified by Arm-PCR using iRepertoire HTBI primers to build TCR beta libraries. One entry per CDR3 protein results from TCRdb running MiXCR on the multiplex PCR reads. The table includes roughly 560,000 distinct CDR3 sequences, around 12% detected once. In its sample, this clonotype was seen many times. Its specificity is not known. Points from the study as a whole: Persistent patients shared 2,500 to 3,000 public clonotypes among themselves. Newly diagnosed patients shared fewer, at about a thousand. Gene preferences differed: TRBV28, TRBJ1-2, TRBJ2-5 in persistent cases.

Time point given: newly diagnosed GD, antithyroid drugs for less than 3 months. Extracted RNA from PBMCs served as the source of the TCR library. V lost 6 bases and J 8 bases, leaving 16 bases between the germline ends. This CDR3 region has 14 residues. Germline V CDR1 and CDR2: SEHNR, FQNEAQ (reference sequence). The data were also submitted as part of a second study, on T cells in Graves' hyperthyroidism and ophthalmopathy. This second study notes: Separation of ophthalmopathy from stable hyperthyroidism was achieved by a 13 V-J model. Before onset, by a median of around 6.1 months, the model predicted ophthalmopathy.

The sample in question was peripheral blood mononuclear cells (PBMCs), obtained at new diagnosis, from a patient treated with antithyroid drugs. The rearrangement uses TRBV7-9 and TRBJ1-4, with D maybe TRBD1 (5 bases). The sequence was obtained from a woman in her 30s with Graves disease. The CDR3, as DNA: TGTGCCAGCAGTCCCCCACCCGGGGCCGAAAAACTGTTTTTT. It yields the protein CASSPPPGAEKLFF.